This T cell receptor (beta chain) was documented in a study of regulatory T cells in long-lasting Graves disease. Arm-PCR of CDR3 regions with iRepertoire HTBI primers generated TCR beta libraries. One entry per CDR3 protein, called by TCRdb with MiXCR from the multiplex PCR reads. This table holds 530,000 or so distinct CDR3 sequences, roughly 16% found once. From germline, CDR1 is SGHAT and CDR2 FQNNGV. This CDR3 is 16 amino acids long. V was pared by 5 bases and J by 10 bases, with 13 bases of the junction left unmatched. Time point noted: newly diagnosed GD, antithyroid drugs for less than 3 months. After RNA was extracted from PBMCs, the TCR library was made from it. As collected, the peripheral blood samples measured 8 to 9 milliliters each and went into EDTA tubes. This clonotype was detected ten times or more. The sample also formed part of further work on T cells in Graves' hyperthyroidism and ophthalmopathy.

This sequence was found in a man younger than 30 with Graves disease. The sample was peripheral blood mononuclear cells (PBMCs), taken at new diagnosis, from a patient treated with antithyroid drugs. The chain has TRBV11-2 and TRBJ2-1; 11 positions match TRBD2. The CDR3 region has the DNA TGTGCCAGCAGCCCCGGATCCGGGACTAGCGGAACCGAGCAGTTCTTC. It codes for CASSPGSGTSGTEQFF.